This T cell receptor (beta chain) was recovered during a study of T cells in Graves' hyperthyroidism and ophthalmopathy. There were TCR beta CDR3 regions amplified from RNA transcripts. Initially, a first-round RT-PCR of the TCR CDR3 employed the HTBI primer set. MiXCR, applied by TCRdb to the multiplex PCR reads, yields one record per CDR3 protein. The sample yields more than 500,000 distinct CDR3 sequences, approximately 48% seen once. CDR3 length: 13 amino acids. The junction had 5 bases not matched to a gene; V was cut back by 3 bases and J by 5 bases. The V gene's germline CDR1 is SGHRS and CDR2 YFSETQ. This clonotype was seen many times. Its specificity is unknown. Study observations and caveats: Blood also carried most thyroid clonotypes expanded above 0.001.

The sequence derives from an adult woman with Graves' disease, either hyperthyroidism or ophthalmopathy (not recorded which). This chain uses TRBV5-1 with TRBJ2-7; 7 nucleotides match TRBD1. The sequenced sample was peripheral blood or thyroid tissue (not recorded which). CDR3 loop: CASSSFGTDEQYF. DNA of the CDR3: TGCGCCAGCAGCTCTTTCGGGACAGACGAGCAGTACTTC. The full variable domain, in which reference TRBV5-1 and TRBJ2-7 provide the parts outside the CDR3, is KAGVTQTPRYLIKTRGQQVTLSCSPISGHRSVSWYQQTPGQGLQFLFEYFSETQRNKGNFPGRFSGRQFSNSRSEMNVSTLELGDSALYLCASSSFGTDEQYFGPGTRLTVT.